Listed here are 15 T cell receptor beta chains from one sample, sequenced in a study of control samples from healthy donors and cancer patients (dated by TCRdb to the early 2020s). Preparation of the library involved the immunoSEQ multiplex PCR assay. TCRdb re-hosts the immuneACCESS table, in-frame sequences only. Its copies lack some clones; in the studies checked, an unresolved V gene accounts for under half of them, and the cause for the rest is not known. The sample records 40,000 to 55,000 clones, 70% to 75% of which are singletons. The ten largest clones take up 15% to 20% of the sample. The sequencing input was formalin-fixed, paraffin-embedded tissue. The receptors originated from a male donor with melanoma.

The chain is built from TRBV19 and TRBJ2-1, with 7 positions matching TRBD2. The V segment lost 3 bases and the J segment 5 bases; nucleotides outside the gene matches: 13. The CDR3 is made up of 17 amino acids. Per the germline V gene, CDR1 is LNHDA and CDR2 is SQIVND (reference sequence). CDR3: CASSIRPTSFNHNEQFF. Here the CDR3 DNA reads TGTGCCAGTAGTATCCGGCCGACTAGCTTCAACCACAATGAGCAGTTCTTC.

The chain combines TRBV9 with TRBJ1-1, with 8 positions matching TRBD1. Trimming at V came to 0 bases and at J to 5 bases, leaving 12 bases not matched to a gene. This CDR3 contains 17 residues. Germline lookup yields CDR1 SGDLS and CDR2 YYNGEE. The CDR3 reads CASSVGRQGAMGTEAFF. DNA for the CDR3: TGTGCCAGCAGCGTAGGTCGGCAGGGGGCGATGGGTACTGAAGCTTTCTTT. The variable domain in full, completed from reference TRBV9 and TRBJ1-1, reads DSGVTQTPKHLITATGQRVTLRCSPRSGDLSVYWYQQSLDQGLQFLIQYYNGEERAKGNILERFSAQQFPDLHSELNLSSLELGDSALYFCASSVGRQGAMGTEAFFGQGTRLTVV.

The rearrangement joins TRBV7-2 to TRBJ1-5; D unclear. Trimming removed 4 bases at V and 1 base at J, with 5 bases between. Per germline, CDR1 SGHTA and CDR2 FQGNSA. The CDR3 sequence is 13 residues long. The CDR3 DNA is TGTGCCAGCAGCTCGCGCAGCAATCAGCCCCAGCATTTT. This sequence encodes CASSSRSNQPQHF.

V is TRBV28 and J is TRBJ2-1, with 8 positions matching TRBD1. CDR1 and CDR2 (germline): MDHEN, SYDVKM. Germline trimming cut 4 bases from V and 2 bases from J; bases unmatched to any gene: 22. The CDR3 totals 21 residues. The CDR3 is CASSSPRYAGGMAAAYNEQFF. The CDR3 DNA sequence: TGTGCCAGCAGTTCCCCCAGGTATGCAGGGGGCATGGCGGCGGCCTACAATGAGCAGTTCTTC.

The V gene is TRBV18, the J gene TRBJ2-1; maybe TRBD1 (5 bases). In germline, CDR1 is KGHSH, CDR2 LQKENI. V lost 2 bases and J 4 bases, leaving 12 bases between the germline ends. CDR3 length: 15 residues. The CDR3 bases are TGTGCCAGCTCACCAAACGGGCAGGGTTACAATGAGCAGTTCTTC. It yields the protein CASSPNGQGYNEQFF. The full variable domain, with the rest looked up from reference TRBV18 and TRBJ2-1, is NAGVMQNPRHLVRRRGQEARLRCSPMKGHSHVYWYRQLPEEGLKFMVYLQKENIIDESGMPKERFSAEFPKEGPSILRIQQVVRGDSAAYFCASSPNGQGYNEQFFGPGTRLTVL.

The chain has TRBV9 and TRBJ1-3; TRBD1 aligns across 8 bases. This CDR3 is built from 16 residues. V shed 0 bases and J 2 bases; nucleotides not matched to a gene: 4. Germline CDR1 is SGDLS and CDR2 is YYNGEE. The DNA of the CDR3 is TGTGCCAGCAGCGTAGACGGCAGGGGGCCTGGAAACACCATATATTTT. Its protein product is CASSVDGRGPGNTIYF.

This chain connects TRBV7-3 to TRBJ2-3, with 7 bases matching TRBD1. V gave up 5 bases and J gave up 7 bases; unmatched junction bases: 9. Per the germline V gene, CDR1 is SGHTA and CDR2 is FQGTGA. The CDR3 extends over 14 amino acids. For the CDR3, the DNA is TGTGCCAGCAGCCCCGGGACAGCCGCGAATACGCAGTATTTT. Residues: CASSPGTAANTQYF.

V usage is TRBV5-1 and J usage is TRBJ1-1, with 7 bases fitting TRBD1. The CDR3 is 13 amino acids. V shed 4 bases, J shed 3 bases, and the junction held 3 bases outside the gene matches. Germline CDR1 is SGHRS and CDR2 is YFSETQ. CDR3 region: CASSRQGDTEAFF. Here the CDR3 DNA reads TGCGCCAGCAGCAGACAGGGAGACACTGAAGCTTTCTTT.

The chain combines TRBV30 with TRBJ1-3, with a tentative D call TRBD1 (5 bases). The V end lost 2 bases, the J end lost 0 bases, and 8 bases lay between the germline ends. This CDR3 comprises 14 residues. CDR1 is GTSNPN and CDR2 is SVGIG in the germline V gene (reference sequence). The CDR3 loop is CAWSRTTSGNTIYF. CDR3 bases: TGTGCCTGGAGTAGGACAACCTCTGGAAACACCATATATTTT.

With regard to this clone: Other DNA sequences in this specimen translate into the identical CDR3. V gene TRBV10-3 combines with J gene TRBJ2-2; D is unclear. The CDR3 loop spans 15 amino acids. The V gene lost 3 bases and the J gene lost 2 bases, with 10 bases spanning the gap. CDR1 and CDR2 from the germline V gene are ENHRY and SYGVKD. In DNA form, the CDR3 reads TGTGCCATCAGTGAATCCTCTGTAAACACCGGGGAGCTGTTTTTT. Its translation is CAISESSVNTGELFF.

J is TRBJ1-5 and V is TRBV7-9; TRBD1 aligns across 8 bases. This CDR3 is 15 amino acids long. After removal of 1 base from V and 2 bases from J, the junction contained 1 base not matched to a gene. Germline V lookup: CDR1 SEHNR, CDR2 FQNEAQ (reference sequence). CDR3 sequence reads: CASSLDRGGNQPQHF. The CDR3 nucleotides read TGTGCCAGCAGCTTAGACAGGGGGGGCAATCAGCCCCAGCATTTT.

V and J are TRBV7-9 and TRBJ2-7, with D possibly called TRBD1 or TRBD2 (5 bases each). CDR1 is SEHNR and CDR2 is FQNEAQ in the germline V gene (reference sequence). The CDR3 is 15 amino acids. Between the trimmed V and J ends, which lost 4 bases and 2 bases, there was a span of 15 bases. CDR3 coding DNA: TGTGCCAGCAGCTCTACCCGGGGCAAGCCCTACGAGCAGTACTTC. Its protein product is CASSSTRGKPYEQYF.

The genes are TRBV27 and TRBJ1-5; 9 bases line up with TRBD1. The length of the CDR3 is 15 residues. J gave up 7 bases and V 6 bases, and 10 bases lay outside the gene matches. Germline V gene sequence: CDR1 MNHEY, CDR2 SMNVEV (reference sequence). Written as DNA, the CDR3 is TGTGCCAGCAGCTATTATACAGGGGGCGGACAGCCCCAGCATTTT. Protein: CASSYYTGGGQPQHF.

The chain is built from TRBV29-1 and TRBJ1-3, with TRBD1 matching 7 bases. Germline-derived CDR1 and CDR2 are SQVTM and ANQGSEA. The CDR3 length is 15 residues. After removal of 2 bases from V and 0 bases from J, the junction contained 4 bases not matched to a gene. The CDR3 region has the DNA TGCAGCGTTGAAAAAGGGGGCCACTCTGGAAACACCATATATTTT. This gives the protein CSVEKGGHSGNTIYF.

The chain is built from TRBV28 and TRBJ2-7, with D perhaps matching TRBD1 (6 bases). Germline-derived CDR1 and CDR2 are MDHEN and SYDVKM. This CDR3 has 16 residues. Trimming took 5 bases from V and 2 from J, leaving 19 bases between them. Here the CDR3 DNA reads TGTGCCAGCAGTCGGACAGCCTTACCTGTAACCTACGAGCAGTACTTC. As protein: CASSRTALPVTYEQYF. Supplemented by reference TRBV28 and TRBJ2-7, the full variable domain reads DVKVTQSSRYLVKRTGEKVFLECVQDMDHENMFWYRQDPGLGLRLIYFSYDVKMKEKGDIPEGYSVSREKKERFSLILESASTNQTSMYLCASSRTALPVTYEQYFGPGTRLTVT.